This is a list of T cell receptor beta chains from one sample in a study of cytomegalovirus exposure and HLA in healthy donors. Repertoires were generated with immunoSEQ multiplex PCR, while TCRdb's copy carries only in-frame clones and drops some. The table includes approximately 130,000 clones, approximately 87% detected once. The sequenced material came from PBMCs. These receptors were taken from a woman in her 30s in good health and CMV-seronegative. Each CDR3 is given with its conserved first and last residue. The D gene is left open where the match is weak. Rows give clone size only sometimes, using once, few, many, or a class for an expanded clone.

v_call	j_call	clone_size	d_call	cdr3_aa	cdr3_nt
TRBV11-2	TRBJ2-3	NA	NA	CASSLGYRVATDTQYF	TGTGCCAGCAGCTTAGGGTACAGGGTGGCCACAGATACGCAGTATTTT
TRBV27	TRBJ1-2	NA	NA	CASSALGAGGYTF	TGTGCCAGCAGTGCACTGGGGGCTGGTGGCTACACCTTC
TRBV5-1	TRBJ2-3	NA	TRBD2	CASSFTSGVTDTQYF	TGCGCCAGCAGCTTTACTAGCGGGGTGACAGATACGCAGTATTTT
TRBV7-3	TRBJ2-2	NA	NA	CASSLTAAHLNTGELFF	TGTGCCAGCAGCCTCACGGCGGCTCACCTGAACACCGGGGAGCTGTTTTTT
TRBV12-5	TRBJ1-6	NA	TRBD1	CASAPGQYNSPLHF	TGTGCTAGTGCGCCGGGACAGTATAATTCACCCCTCCACTTT
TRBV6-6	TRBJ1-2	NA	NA	CASSPAGPREDYGYTF	TGTGCCAGCAGCCCAGCCGGGCCCCGGGAGGACTATGGCTACACCTTC
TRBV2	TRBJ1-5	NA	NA	CASRETDISNQPQHF	TGTGCCAGCAGAGAAACGGACATTAGCAATCAGCCCCAGCATTTT
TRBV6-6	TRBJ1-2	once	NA	CASSYSSTDPRVYTF	TGTGCCAGCAGTTACTCCTCGACAGACCCGCGCGTCTACACCTTC
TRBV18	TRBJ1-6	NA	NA	CASSPIQSGYNSPLHF	TGTGCCAGCTCACCAATACAGTCAGGGTATAATTCACCCCTCCACTTT
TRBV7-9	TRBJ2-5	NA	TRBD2	CASSLGVAGGQETQYF	TGTGCCAGCAGCTTAGGGGTAGCGGGGGGCCAAGAGACCCAGTACTTC
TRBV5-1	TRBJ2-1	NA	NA	CASRQLAAYNEQFF	TGCGCCAGCAGACAACTAGCCGCATACAATGAGCAGTTCTTC
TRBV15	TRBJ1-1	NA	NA	CATSRVEGEGWGDTEAFF	TGTGCCACCAGCAGAGTTGAGGGGGAGGGTTGGGGTGACACTGAAGCTTTCTTT
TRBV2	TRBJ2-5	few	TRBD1	CASSERAGGPLRETQYF	TGTGCCAGCAGTGAACGGGCAGGGGGCCCCCTCCGGGAGACCCAGTACTTC
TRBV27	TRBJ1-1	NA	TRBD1	CASSSRQGIMNTEAFF	TGTGCCAGCAGTTCGCGACAGGGAATTATGAACACTGAAGCTTTCTTT
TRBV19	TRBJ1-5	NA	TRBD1	CASSPLQDREEQPQHF	TGTGCCAGTAGTCCCCTTCAGGACAGGGAAGAACAGCCCCAGCATTTT
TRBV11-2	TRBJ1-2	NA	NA	CASSPNTGPGYTF	TGTGCCAGCAGCCCTAATACAGGGCCGGGCTACACCTTC
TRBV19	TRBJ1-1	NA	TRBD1	CASSIRGGQGARTEAFF	TGTGCCAGTAGTATCCGAGGGGGACAGGGGGCGCGAACTGAAGCTTTCTTT
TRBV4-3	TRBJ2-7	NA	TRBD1	CASSQGTGTGYYEQYF	TGCGCCAGCAGCCAGGGTACCGGGACAGGGTACTACGAGCAGTACTTC
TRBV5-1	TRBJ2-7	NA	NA	CASSLEPGQWNEQYF	TGCGCCAGCAGCTTGGAGCCGGGACAATGGAACGAGCAGTACTTC
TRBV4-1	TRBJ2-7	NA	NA	CASSQGTTFLGYDEQYF	TGCGCCAGCAGCCAAGGGACTACCTTCTTAGGTTACGACGAGCAGTACTTC
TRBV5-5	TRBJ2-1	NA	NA	CASSLRGDSASYNEQFF	TGTGCCAGCAGCCTTAGAGGCGACAGTGCCTCCTACAATGAGCAGTTCTTC
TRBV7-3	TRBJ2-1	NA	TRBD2	CASSLGLAGNGEQFF	TGTGCCAGCAGCTTAGGTCTAGCGGGGAATGGGGAGCAGTTCTTC
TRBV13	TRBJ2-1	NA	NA	CASSLPESSYNEQFF	TGTGCCAGCAGCTTACCGGAGAGCTCCTACAATGAGCAGTTCTTC
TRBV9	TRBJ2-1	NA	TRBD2	CASSAGTSGGDEQFF	TGTGCCAGCAGCGCCGGGACTAGCGGGGGAGATGAGCAGTTCTTC
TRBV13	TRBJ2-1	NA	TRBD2	CASSLGRRGLAGGNEQFF	TGTGCCAGCAGCTTAGGCCGGAGGGGGCTAGCGGGGGGCAATGAGCAGTTCTTC
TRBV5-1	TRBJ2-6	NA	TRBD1	CASTPETGEGANVLTF	TGCGCCAGCACTCCGGAAACAGGGGAAGGGGCCAACGTCCTGACTTTC
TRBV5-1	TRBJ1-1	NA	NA	CASSLDGQPRGAFF	TGCGCCAGCAGCTTAGACGGACAGCCGAGAGGGGCTTTCTTT
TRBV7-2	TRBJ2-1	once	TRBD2	CASSLTGTSGGGSYNEQFF	TGTGCCAGCAGCTTAACCGGGACTAGCGGGGGGGGCTCCTACAATGAGCAGTTCTTC
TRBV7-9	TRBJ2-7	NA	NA	CASSARRGYEQYF	TGTGCCAGCAGCGCACGGAGGGGTTACGAGCAGTACTTC
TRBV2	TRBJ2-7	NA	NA	CASSKRTGSYEQYF	TGTGCCAGCTCTAAGAGAACAGGGTCCTACGAGCAGTACTTC
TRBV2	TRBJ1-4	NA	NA	CASSFQGGEKLFF	TGTGCCAGCAGTTTCCAGGGCGGTGAAAAACTGTTTTTT
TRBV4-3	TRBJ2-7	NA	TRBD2	CASIPAGGLSYEQYF	TGCGCCAGCATCCCAGCGGGGGGCCTCTCCTACGAGCAGTACTTC
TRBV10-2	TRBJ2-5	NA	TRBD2	CASSGAPGLAAGTQYF	TGCGCCAGCAGCGGGGCTCCGGGACTAGCGGCCGGGACCCAGTACTTC
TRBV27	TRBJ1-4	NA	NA	CASSLQGRDEKLFF	TGTGCCAGCAGTTTACAGGGGAGGGATGAAAAACTGTTTTTT
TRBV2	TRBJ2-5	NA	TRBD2	CASSPSGGKGEVTQYF	TGTGCCAGCAGCCCTAGCGGGGGAAAGGGCGAGGTGACCCAGTACTTC
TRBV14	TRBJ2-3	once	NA	CASSQARDNSDTQYF	TGTGCCAGCAGCCAAGCCCGGGACAATTCAGATACGCAGTATTTT
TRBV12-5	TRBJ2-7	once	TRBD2	CASGLDLAGTRF	TGTGCTAGTGGTTTGGACCTAGCGGGGACTCGCTTC
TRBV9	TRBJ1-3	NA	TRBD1	CASGPGQGYGNTIYF	TGTGCCAGCGGACCGGGACAGGGATATGGAAACACCATATATTTT
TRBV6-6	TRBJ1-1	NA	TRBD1	CASSLTGGNTEAFF	TGTGCCAGCAGTCTTACAGGGGGGAACACTGAAGCTTTCTTT
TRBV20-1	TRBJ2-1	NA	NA	CSAKKRNEQFF	TGCAGTGCAAAGAAGCGGAATGAGCAGTTCTTC
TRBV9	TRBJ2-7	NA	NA	CASSVEPESYEQYF	TGTGCCAGCAGCGTAGAACCGGAGTCCTACGAGCAGTACTTC
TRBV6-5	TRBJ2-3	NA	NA	CASRQTDTQYF	TGTGCCAGCAGGCAGACAGATACGCAGTATTTT
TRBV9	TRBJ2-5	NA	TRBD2	CASSAGTSGRETQYF	TGTGCCAGCAGCGCCGGGACTAGCGGGAGGGAGACCCAGTACTTC
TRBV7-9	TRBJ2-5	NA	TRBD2	CASSLSREGETQYF	TGTGCCAGCAGCCTCTCCCGGGAGGGGGAGACCCAGTACTTC